Included here is one TCR beta chain sequence, with context. Participants were aged roughly 18 to 89 years from roughly 25 US areas. Participant-reported clinical history was the basis for cohort assignment. Cohort 3 donors were reported recovered after two negative PCRs, clearance, or symptom resolution. The CDR3 totals 16 residues. CDR1 is KGHSH, CDR2 LQKENI, per germline. V was cut by 2 bases and J by 3 bases, with 13 bases left in between. This sample is part of a study of blood T cell repertoires in COVID-19. Study-level information: PBMCs, B-cell-depleted T cells, or T cells provided the cDNA or gDNA that made up the material.

Clones were sequenced by immunoSEQ multiplex PCR, and TCRdb holds only the in-frame ones, with some missing. The sample has a few hundred thousand clones; roughly 88% are singletons. Material for sequencing was PBMCs or T cells enriched from blood (not recorded which). V usage is TRBV18 and J usage is TRBJ2-2; tentative D call: TRBD1 (5 bases). The receptor was isolated from a woman aged 40 to 50 who had recovered from COVID-19. The CDR3 coding sequence is TGTGCCAGCTCACCAATAGTAGGGGTGGACACCGGGGAGCTGTTTTTT. Protein sequence: CASSPIVGVDTGELFF.